The T cell receptor (beta chain) under discussion was sequenced for a study of molecular identifiers for immune sequencing clone quantification. This clonotype was observed at least ten times. Via MiXCR, TCRdb re-called the PCR reads, giving one row per CDR3 protein. This sample has about 500,000 distinct CDR3 sequences, with about a fifth found just once. This sequence originates from a human donor in good health. Some libraries in this study had Jurkat cell RNA spiked in. The sequenced sample was naive CD8+ T cells from blood, with Jurkat cell RNA spiked in. The subset here: FACS-sorted CD8+CD4-CCR7+CD45RA+ naive T cells.

The CDR3 is CASSQDRQPGTEAFF. The CDR3 coding sequence is TGCGCCAGCAGCCAAGATAGACAGCCCGGCACTGAAGCTTTCTTT. V gene TRBV4-1 combines with J gene TRBJ1-1; a possible D gene is TRBD1 (5 bases). This CDR3 is 15 amino acids long. Germline V gene sequence: CDR1 MGHRA, CDR2 YSYEKL. V gave up 0 bases and J gave up 4 bases, with 12 bases separating them.